The rows below give T cell receptor beta chains drawn from one sample of a study of blood T cell repertoires in COVID-19. TCRdb keeps only in-frame clones here, not all; method: immunoSEQ multiplex PCR. The sample lists about 76,000 clones, 88% occurring once. Sequences were obtained from peripheral blood. The receptors derive from a man aged 50 to 60 with active COVID-19. Both conserved end residues are part of each CDR3. The order of the fields is V gene, CDR3 length, D gene, clone size, J gene, CDR3 protein, CDR3 DNA. A D gene is named only where the DNA matches it firmly. Size values are once, few and many counts, or a class for expanded clones, and some rows have none.

v_gene: TRBV20-1; len: 16; d_gene: -; abundance: few; j_gene: TRBJ2-1; CDR3aa: CSASPLEGVSYNEQFF; CDR3nt: TGCAGTGCTAGTCCCTTGGAGGGTGTTTCCTACAATGAGCAGTTCTTC
v_gene: TRBV11-2; len: 15; d_gene: -; abundance: once; j_gene: TRBJ2-5; CDR3aa: CASSLPLGHQETQYF; CDR3nt: TGTGCCAGCAGCTTACCCCTGGGGCATCAAGAGACCCAGTACTTC
v_gene: TRBV6-1; len: 13; d_gene: -; abundance: -; j_gene: TRBJ1-3; CDR3aa: CASRVVSGNTIYF; CDR3nt: TGTGCCAGCCGCGTTGTAAGTGGAAACACCATATATTTT
v_gene: TRBV28; len: 13; d_gene: -; abundance: once; j_gene: TRBJ1-2; CDR3aa: CASRPTANYGYTF; CDR3nt: TGTGCCAGCAGGCCGACAGCCAACTATGGCTACACCTTC
v_gene: TRBV28; len: 14; d_gene: TRBD2; abundance: -; j_gene: TRBJ2-7; CDR3aa: CASSLGLAVYEQYF; CDR3nt: TGTGCCAGCAGCCTGGGACTAGCAGTCTACGAGCAGTACTTC
v_gene: TRBV7-2; len: 13; d_gene: TRBD1; abundance: -; j_gene: TRBJ1-2; CDR3aa: CASSLGQGFGYTF; CDR3nt: TGTGCCAGCAGCCTAGGACAGGGGTTTGGCTACACCTTC
v_gene: TRBV5-1; len: 15; d_gene: -; abundance: -; j_gene: TRBJ2-5; CDR3aa: CASSLASSRRETQYF; CDR3nt: TGCGCCAGCAGCTTGGCGTCTAGTCGAAGGGAGACCCAGTACTTC
v_gene: TRBV7-8; len: 14; d_gene: TRBD1; abundance: -; j_gene: TRBJ2-7; CDR3aa: CASSLRDSSYEQYF; CDR3nt: TGTGCCAGCAGCTTACGGGACAGCTCCTACGAGCAGTACTTC
v_gene: TRBV6-1; len: 15; d_gene: TRBD1; abundance: -; j_gene: TRBJ1-5; CDR3aa: CASIEKTGPFKPQHF; CDR3nt: TGTGCCAGCATTGAAAAGACAGGGCCCTTTAAGCCCCAGCATTTT
v_gene: TRBV5-6; len: 15; d_gene: -; abundance: -; j_gene: TRBJ2-3; CDR3aa: CASSLFPRSTDTQYF; CDR3nt: TGTGCCAGCAGCTTGTTTCCACGGTCCACAGATACGCAGTATTTT
v_gene: TRBV27; len: 13; d_gene: -; abundance: -; j_gene: TRBJ2-3; CDR3aa: CASSPLEADTQYF; CDR3nt: TGTGCCAGCAGCCCCCTAGAGGCAGATACGCAGTATTTT
v_gene: TRBV11-2; len: 13; d_gene: -; abundance: -; j_gene: TRBJ2-3; CDR3aa: CASSKATRSTQYF; CDR3nt: TGTGCCAGCAGCAAAGCGACTAGGAGTACGCAGTATTTT
v_gene: TRBV5-1; len: 15; d_gene: -; abundance: once; j_gene: TRBJ1-1; CDR3aa: CASSPGWGGDTEAFF; CDR3nt: TGCGCCAGCAGCCCGGGATGGGGCGGGGACACTGAAGCTTTCTTT
v_gene: TRBV2; len: 14; d_gene: TRBD1; abundance: -; j_gene: TRBJ2-5; CDR3aa: CASRRDREVETQYF; CDR3nt: TGTGCCAGCAGGCGGGACAGGGAGGTGGAGACCCAGTACTTC
v_gene: TRBV7-3; len: 15; d_gene: -; abundance: -; j_gene: TRBJ1-4; CDR3aa: CASSLSGGSHEKLFF; CDR3nt: TGTGCCAGCAGCTTATCCGGGGGATCCCATGAAAAACTGTTTTTT
v_gene: TRBV4-1; len: 15; d_gene: -; abundance: -; j_gene: TRBJ1-4; CDR3aa: CASSTPSRINEKLFF; CDR3nt: TGCGCCAGCAGCACCCCCTCTAGGATTAATGAAAAACTGTTTTTT
v_gene: TRBV11-2; len: 13; d_gene: -; abundance: -; j_gene: TRBJ1-1; CDR3aa: CASSLDYRVEAFF; CDR3nt: TGTGCCAGCAGCTTAGATTACAGGGTAGAAGCTTTCTTT
v_gene: TRBV27; len: 15; d_gene: TRBD1; abundance: -; j_gene: TRBJ1-5; CDR3aa: CASSFQTGGNQPQHF; CDR3nt: TGTGCCAGCAGTTTCCAGACAGGGGGGAATCAGCCCCAGCATTTT
v_gene: TRBV28; len: 15; d_gene: -; abundance: -; j_gene: TRBJ1-2; CDR3aa: CASSFFAGPNYGYTF; CDR3nt: TGTGCCAGCAGTTTTTTTGCAGGGCCTAACTATGGCTACACCTTC
v_gene: TRBV19; len: 13; d_gene: -; abundance: -; j_gene: TRBJ2-7; CDR3aa: CASSNPPAYEQYF; CDR3nt: TGTGCCAGTAGTAACCCCCCGGCCTACGAGCAGTACTTC
v_gene: TRBV28; len: 15; d_gene: TRBD2; abundance: -; j_gene: TRBJ2-1; CDR3aa: CASSSNTSGRREQFF; CDR3nt: TGTGCCAGCAGTTCCAACACTAGCGGGAGGCGTGAGCAGTTCTTC
v_gene: TRBV27; len: 14; d_gene: -; abundance: -; j_gene: TRBJ1-2; CDR3aa: CASSSHLQGNGYTF; CDR3nt: TGTGCCAGCAGTTCGCACCTCCAGGGGAATGGCTACACCTTC
v_gene: TRBV5-1; len: 13; d_gene: -; abundance: -; j_gene: TRBJ2-7; CDR3aa: CATRDLVFDEQYF; CDR3nt: TGCGCCACCCGTGACTTGGTTTTCGACGAGCAGTACTTC
v_gene: TRBV7-3; len: 14; d_gene: TRBD1; abundance: -; j_gene: TRBJ1-2; CDR3aa: CASSPTGYDYGYTF; CDR3nt: TGTGCCAGCAGCCCGACAGGGTATGACTATGGCTACACCTTC
v_gene: TRBV4-1; len: 18; d_gene: -; abundance: -; j_gene: TRBJ1-5; CDR3aa: CASSQDPGGSLSNQPQHF; CDR3nt: TGCGCCAGCAGCCAAGACCCCGGAGGAAGCCTAAGCAATCAGCCCCAGCATTTT
v_gene: TRBV7-2; len: 15; d_gene: -; abundance: -; j_gene: TRBJ2-2; CDR3aa: CASSLLTGNTGELFF; CDR3nt: TGTGCCAGCAGCTTACTGACGGGGAACACCGGGGAGCTGTTTTTT
v_gene: TRBV10-1; len: 16; d_gene: TRBD1; abundance: -; j_gene: TRBJ1-5; CDR3aa: CASSESTGKSNQPQHF; CDR3nt: TGCGCCAGCAGTGAATCGACAGGGAAAAGCAATCAGCCCCAGCATTTT
v_gene: TRBV5-6; len: 17; d_gene: TRBD2; abundance: -; j_gene: TRBJ2-2; CDR3aa: CASRPSPGTRRAGELFF; CDR3nt: TGTGCCAGCAGGCCCTCCCCCGGGACTAGAAGGGCCGGGGAGCTGTTTTTT
v_gene: TRBV5-4; len: 15; d_gene: -; abundance: -; j_gene: TRBJ1-6; CDR3aa: CASSERESGNSPLHF; CDR3nt: TGTGCCAGCAGCGAGAGGGAGTCAGGAAATTCACCCCTCCACTTT
v_gene: TRBV12-3/TRBV12-4; len: 13; d_gene: -; abundance: -; j_gene: TRBJ1-4; CDR3aa: CASSRRHSEKLFF; CDR3nt: TGTGCCAGCAGTCGTCGACATTCTGAAAAACTGTTTTTT
v_gene: TRBV30; len: 14; d_gene: TRBD2; abundance: -; j_gene: TRBJ2-7; CDR3aa: CAWNKRGHSYEQYF; CDR3nt: TGTGCCTGGAATAAGCGGGGGCACTCCTACGAGCAGTACTTC
v_gene: TRBV19; len: 14; d_gene: TRBD1; abundance: -; j_gene: TRBJ1-2; CDR3aa: CASRYRDRVGGYTF; CDR3nt: TGTGCCAGTAGATACCGGGACAGGGTTGGAGGCTACACCTTC
v_gene: TRBV6-7; len: 15; d_gene: -; abundance: -; j_gene: TRBJ2-7; CDR3aa: CASSSPGGRSGEQYF; CDR3nt: TGTGCCAGCAGTTCCCCAGGGGGGCGCAGCGGCGAGCAGTACTTC
v_gene: TRBV27; len: 14; d_gene: -; abundance: -; j_gene: TRBJ2-1; CDR3aa: CASNRQADYNEQFF; CDR3nt: TGTGCCAGCAATAGACAGGCTGACTACAATGAGCAGTTCTTC
v_gene: TRBV7-3; len: 15; d_gene: TRBD1; abundance: -; j_gene: TRBJ2-1; CDR3aa: CASSPDRGGYNEQFF; CDR3nt: TGTGCCAGCAGCCCTGACAGGGGAGGCTACAATGAGCAGTTCTTC
v_gene: TRBV27; len: 16; d_gene: -; abundance: -; j_gene: TRBJ1-2; CDR3aa: CASSFPPREGRHGYTF; CDR3nt: TGTGCCAGCAGTTTCCCCCCTCGGGAGGGACGGCATGGCTACACCTTC
v_gene: TRBV2; len: 12; d_gene: -; abundance: -; j_gene: TRBJ2-7; CDR3aa: CASSGDTGEQYF; CDR3nt: TGTGCCAGCAGTGGCGACACGGGGGAGCAGTACTTC
v_gene: TRBV29-1; len: 12; d_gene: -; abundance: -; j_gene: TRBJ1-1; CDR3aa: CSGVAGITEAFF; CDR3nt: TGCAGCGGTGTCGCAGGGATCACTGAAGCTTTCTTT
v_gene: TRBV21-1; len: 18; d_gene: -; abundance: -; j_gene: TRBJ2-3; CDR3aa: CASSTQVGLAGAEDTQYF; CDR3nt: TGTGCCAGCAGCACTCAGGTGGGGCTAGCGGGAGCGGAAGATACGCAGTATTTT
v_gene: TRBV20-1; len: 16; d_gene: -; abundance: -; j_gene: TRBJ1-5; CDR3aa: CSASRTYSGGGQPQHF; CDR3nt: TGCAGTGCTAGTCGCACCTATTCTGGGGGAGGTCAGCCCCAGCATTTT
v_gene: TRBV7-3; len: 15; d_gene: -; abundance: -; j_gene: TRBJ2-7; CDR3aa: CASSLRGGGPYEQYF; CDR3nt: TGTGCCAGCAGCTTAAGAGGCGGTGGTCCTTACGAGCAGTACTTC
v_gene: TRBV14; len: 16; d_gene: TRBD2; abundance: -; j_gene: TRBJ2-1; CDR3aa: CASSLSGMVYYNEQFF; CDR3nt: TGTGCCAGCAGCCTAAGCGGGATGGTATATTACAATGAGCAGTTCTTC
v_gene: TRBV18; len: 13; d_gene: -; abundance: -; j_gene: TRBJ2-3; CDR3aa: CASSPPSVDTQYF; CDR3nt: TGTGCCAGCTCACCCCCTTCCGTAGATACGCAGTATTTT
v_gene: TRBV12-3/TRBV12-4; len: 13; d_gene: -; abundance: -; j_gene: TRBJ2-6; CDR3aa: CASNLSGANVLTF; CDR3nt: TGTGCCAGCAACTTATCTGGGGCCAACGTCCTGACTTTC
v_gene: TRBV5-1; len: 14; d_gene: TRBD1; abundance: -; j_gene: TRBJ1-3; CDR3aa: CASSLRQGSNTIYF; CDR3nt: TGCGCCAGCAGCCTCAGACAGGGTAGCAACACCATATATTTT
v_gene: TRBV9; len: 16; d_gene: TRBD1; abundance: -; j_gene: TRBJ1-2; CDR3aa: CASSVYGQGSPYGYTF; CDR3nt: TGTGCCAGCAGCGTTTATGGACAGGGGTCACCCTATGGCTACACCTTC
v_gene: TRBV19; len: 14; d_gene: -; abundance: once; j_gene: TRBJ1-2; CDR3aa: CASSIVLSNYGYTF; CDR3nt: TGTGCCAGTAGTATTGTGTTGTCAAACTATGGCTACACCTTC
v_gene: TRBV11-3; len: 13; d_gene: -; abundance: -; j_gene: TRBJ2-7; CDR3aa: CASSLGTAYEQYF; CDR3nt: TGTGCCAGCAGCTTAGGCACAGCCTACGAGCAGTACTTC
v_gene: TRBV3-1/TRBV3-2; len: 15; d_gene: -; abundance: -; j_gene: TRBJ2-6; CDR3aa: CASSLRGSGANVLTF; CDR3nt: TGTGCCAGCAGCCTCAGGGGATCTGGGGCCAACGTCCTGACTTTC
v_gene: TRBV6-5; len: 15; d_gene: TRBD1; abundance: once; j_gene: TRBJ2-1; CDR3aa: CASSYSRDSSNEQFF; CDR3nt: TGTGCCAGCAGTTACTCGAGGGACAGCAGCAATGAGCAGTTCTTC
v_gene: TRBV7-2; len: 14; d_gene: -; abundance: -; j_gene: TRBJ2-5; CDR3aa: CASSLSRPEGTQYF; CDR3nt: TGTGCCAGCAGCTTATCAAGGCCGGAGGGTACCCAGTACTTC
v_gene: TRBV4-2; len: 16; d_gene: TRBD1; abundance: -; j_gene: TRBJ2-7; CDR3aa: CASSQTDRGIRNEQYF; CDR3nt: TGTGCCAGCAGCCAAACAGACAGGGGAATTAGGAACGAGCAGTACTTC
v_gene: TRBV30; len: 13; d_gene: TRBD2; abundance: -; j_gene: TRBJ2-1; CDR3aa: CAWRAGWDNEQFF; CDR3nt: TGTGCCTGGAGAGCGGGGTGGGACAATGAGCAGTTCTTC
v_gene: TRBV5-1; len: 13; d_gene: -; abundance: -; j_gene: TRBJ1-5; CDR3aa: CASSLRENQPQHF; CDR3nt: TGCGCCAGCAGCTTGCGGGAAAATCAGCCCCAGCATTTT
v_gene: TRBV29-1; len: 9; d_gene: -; abundance: -; j_gene: TRBJ2-1; CDR3aa: CSVAGTQFF; CDR3nt: TGCAGCGTTGCAGGCACCCAGTTCTTC
v_gene: TRBV9; len: 14; d_gene: -; abundance: -; j_gene: TRBJ1-3; CDR3aa: CASSLRGSGNTIYF; CDR3nt: TGTGCCAGCAGCCTAAGGGGCTCTGGAAACACCATATATTTT
v_gene: TRBV28; len: 14; d_gene: TRBD1; abundance: -; j_gene: TRBJ1-2; CDR3aa: CASSQGGTGVGYTF; CDR3nt: TGTGCCAGCAGTCAAGGCGGGACAGGGGTAGGCTACACCTTC
v_gene: TRBV2; len: 15; d_gene: TRBD1; abundance: few; j_gene: TRBJ1-5; CDR3aa: CASSSDRAPNQPQHF; CDR3nt: TGTGCCAGCAGTTCGGACAGGGCTCCCAATCAGCCCCAGCATTTT
v_gene: TRBV19; len: 13; d_gene: TRBD1; abundance: few; j_gene: TRBJ2-7; CDR3aa: CARIGTGGYEQYF; CDR3nt: TGTGCCAGAATTGGAACAGGGGGCTACGAGCAGTACTTC
v_gene: TRBV3-1/TRBV3-2; len: 18; d_gene: TRBD2; abundance: -; j_gene: TRBJ2-1; CDR3aa: CASSQESSGSGTYNEQFF; CDR3nt: TGTGCCAGCAGCCAAGAATCCAGCGGGAGTGGAACCTACAATGAGCAGTTCTTC